These 24 T cell receptor beta chains originate from one sample sequenced in a study of beta chain features in type 1 diabetes. The antigens these receptors bind are not known. Expressed TCRB transcripts were sequenced after all isolated RNA was converted to cDNA. Sequencing was performed with immunoSEQ multiplex PCR; in TCRdb, only in-frame clones are kept and a portion is missing. Of a few hundred thousand clones in the sample, about 23% were seen once. Regarding the study as a whole: Among all four CD4+ subsets, Type 1 diabetes patients had TCRB CDR3s that were moderately but significantly shorter.

Sequencing was performed on naive CD4+ T cells from blood. The receptors were sampled from a woman between 25 and 40 years old with type 1 diabetes.

The V gene is TRBV6-5, the J gene TRBJ2-5, with D tentatively TRBD2 (5 bases). Trimming removed 1 base from V and 4 bases from J, with 13 bases in between. Germline CDR1 is MNHEY and CDR2 is SVGAGI. The CDR3 extends over 15 amino acids. The CDR3 DNA reads TGTGCCAGCAGTTACTACGAGGGTATAGTAGAGACCCAGTACTTC. It specifies CASSYYEGIVETQYF.

The gene calls are TRBV23-1 and TRBJ1-5; D perhaps matches TRBD1 (5 bases). TRBV23-1 is flagged as an ORF with uncertain function. Trimming shortened V by 2 bases and J by 2 bases, and 10 bases separated the two germline ends. This CDR3 region has 15 residues. CDR3 sequence (DNA): TGCGCCAGCAGTCAACTGCAGGGTTGCAATCAGCCCCAGCATTTT. It specifies CASSQLQGCNQPQHF.

For this clone: One end of the junction fails to match germline, which may point to a read error. The chain has TRBV6-5 and TRBJ2-1; 8 nucleotides align to TRBD2. Germline V gene sequence: CDR1 MNHEY, CDR2 SVGAGI. The CDR3 is 15 amino acids. The CDR3 DNA reads as TGTGCCACCAGTGGTCTTAGCGGGGCCTACAATGAGCAGTTCTTC. Translated: CATSGLSGAYNEQFF.

The chain carries TRBV5-1 and TRBJ2-6; TRBD1 is a possible D gene (6 bases). The length of the CDR3 is 16 residues. Trimming cost V 4 bases and J 4 bases, with 15 bases left between them. Looked up from germline, CDR1 is SGHRS and CDR2 is YFSETQ. The CDR3 spells CASSTTPGTGANVLTF. CDR3 in DNA: TGCGCCAGCAGCACCACTCCAGGGACAGGGGCCAACGTCCTGACTTTC.

The J gene is TRBJ1-5, the V gene TRBV7-9; D unclear. This CDR3 contains 14 residues. V shed 7 bases and J shed 0 bases, with 10 bases lying between them. CDR1 is SEHNR and CDR2 is FQNEAQ in the germline V gene (reference sequence). The DNA for the CDR3 is TGTGCCAGCACCACCTCGGGTAGCAATCAGCCCCAGCATTTT. It codes for CASTTSGSNQPQHF. Filled out from reference TRBV7-9 and TRBJ1-5, the complete variable domain reads DTGVSQNPRHKITKRGQNVTFRCDPISEHNRLYWYRQTLGQGPEFLTYFQNEAQLEKSRLLSDRFSAERPKGSFSTLEIQRTEQGDSAMYLCASTTSGSNQPQHFGDGTRLSIL.

V and J are TRBV28 and TRBJ1-2; TRBD1 might be the D (6 bases). This CDR3 spans 14 amino acids. Germline V gene lookup returns CDR1 MDHEN and CDR2 SYDVKM. Trimming shortened V by 2 bases and J by 1 base, and 8 bases separated the two germline ends. The CDR3, as DNA: TGTGCCAGCAGTTTAAAGGGGGATAACTATGGCTACACCTTC. Translated, it gives CASSLKGDNYGYTF.

This clone was detected a few times. The rearrangement links TRBV28 to TRBJ2-4; 9 bases align to TRBD1. CDR3 size: 14 residues. V dropped 3 bases and J dropped 8; count of bases not matched to a gene: 5. From germline, CDR1 is MDHEN and CDR2 SYDVKM. DNA of the CDR3: TGTGCCAGCAGTTTGATGGGACAGGGCCACATTCAGTACTTC. Its translation is CASSLMGQGHIQYF. Variable domain in full (rest from reference TRBV28 and TRBJ2-4): DVKVTQSSRYLVKRTGEKVFLECVQDMDHENMFWYRQDPGLGLRLIYFSYDVKMKEKGDIPEGYSVSREKKERFSLILESASTNQTSMYLCASSLMGQGHIQYFGAGTRLSVL.

This clone was found a few times. The chain links TRBV6-6 to TRBJ1-5, with D possibly TRBD1 on 5 matching bases. The CDR3 is 15 amino acids. Trimming cost V 5 bases and J 1 base, with 12 bases left between them. CDR1 is MNHNY and CDR2 is SVGAGI in the germline V gene (reference sequence). The CDR3 DNA reads TGTGCCAGCAGTGATGCAGGGAGGAGCAATCAGCCCCAGCATTTT. It specifies CASSDAGRSNQPQHF.

Comment on this clone: An end of the junction differs from the germline gene, which may be a read error. The rearrangement links TRBV7-7 to TRBJ2-3; 12 bases are shared with TRBD2. The CDR3 has 13 residues. Germline V gives CDR1 SSHAT, CDR2 FNYEAQ (reference sequence). CDR3 sequence (DNA): TGTGCTAGCAGCCTAGCGGGAGGGTCTACGCAGTATTTT. It translates to CASSLAGGSTQYF.

The chain is built from TRBV30 and TRBJ1-1; TRBD1 might be the D (5 bases). CDR3 size: 14 residues. V was shortened by 2 bases and J by 5 bases, with 15 bases between the two germline ends. Per the germline V gene, CDR1 is GTSNPN and CDR2 is SVGIG (reference sequence). CDR3 DNA: TGTGCCTGGAGTCCCAGGGTTTTGGGGACTGAAGCTTTCTTT. This sequence encodes CAWSPRVLGTEAFF.

This clone has a handful of counts. This chain uses TRBV29-1 with TRBJ2-7; the D gene is possibly TRBD2 (5 bases). The CDR3 runs 14 residues. Germline values: CDR1 SQVTM, CDR2 ANQGSEA. V lost 2 bases and J lost 4, with 15 bases in between. CDR3 coding DNA: TGCAGCGTTGAAATGGCGGGTCCCTATTACGAGCAGTACTTC. It encodes CSVEMAGPYYEQYF.

This chain connects TRBV5-1 to TRBJ2-7, with 11 bases aligning to TRBD1. Germline lookup yields CDR1 SGHRS and CDR2 YFSETQ. This CDR3 spans 15 amino acids. V lost 4 bases, J lost 6 bases, and 9 bases stayed unmatched. The CDR3 sequence: CASSIRTGGGGEQYF. Written as DNA, the CDR3 is TGCGCCAGCAGCATACGGACAGGGGGCGGAGGCGAGCAGTACTTC.

This chain connects TRBV15 to TRBJ2-5; D is perhaps TRBD1 (6 bases). The germline CDR1 and CDR2 sequences are LNHNV and YYDKDF (reference sequence). V was pared by 0 bases and J by 1 base, with 9 bases between. The CDR3 totals 15 residues. The CDR3 spells CATSRDQGPQETQYF. CDR3 coding DNA: TGTGCCACCAGCAGAGATCAGGGGCCCCAAGAGACCCAGTACTTC.

This clone was seen a few times. This chain uses TRBV12-5 with TRBJ2-5; no clear D gene. TRBJ2-7 matches the DNA end more closely, so the J call is doubtful. Germline lookup yields CDR1 LGHNT and CDR2 FRNRAP. The CDR3 has 12 amino acids. The CDR3 loop reads CASGLVSYEQYF. The CDR3 DNA sequence: TGTGCTAGTGGTTTGGTATCCTACGAGCAGTACTTC.

The gene calls are TRBV19 and TRBJ2-1; 8 nucleotides match TRBD1. This CDR3 is built from 13 residues. From germline, CDR1 is LNHDA and CDR2 SQIVND (reference sequence). The ends lost 4 bases at V and 10 bases at J; junction bases unmatched: 6. This CDR3 is CASSRTGFEEQFF. CDR3 bases: TGTGCCAGTAGTAGGACAGGGTTTGAGGAGCAGTTCTTC.

This clone was seen more than once but under ten times. A read error may account for a junction end that differs from germline. J is TRBJ2-7 and V is TRBV7-2; the D gene is possibly TRBD2 (5 bases). The CDR3 spans 14 residues. CDR1 and CDR2 (germline): SGHTA, FQGNSA. The CDR3 here is CASSLAPYSYEQYF. CDR3 DNA: TGTGCCAGCAGCCTAGCCCCTTACTCCTACGAGCAGTACTTC. Combining the CDR3 with reference TRBV7-2 and TRBJ2-7 gives the whole variable domain GAGVSQSPSNKVTEKGKDVELRCDPISGHTALYWYRQSLGQGLEFLIYFQGNSAPDKSGLPSDRFSAERTGGSVSTLTIQRTQQEDSAVYLCASSLAPYSYEQYFGPGTRLTVT.

The chain joins TRBV30 to TRBJ2-3; 8 bases match TRBD2. Germline CDR1 reads GTSNPN; CDR2 reads SVGIG (reference sequence). J gave up 2 bases and V 1 base, and 5 bases lay outside the gene matches. There are 15 residues in the CDR3. The CDR3 sequence: CAWSATSDYTDTQYF. The CDR3 region has the DNA TGTGCCTGGAGTGCGACTAGCGACTACACAGATACGCAGTATTTT.

This clone was detected a few times. The CDR3 sequence is CASSSGGYGYTF. The CDR3 DNA reads as TGTGCCAGCAGCTCGGGGGGCTATGGCTACACCTTC. V and J are TRBV7-2 and TRBJ1-2; D may be TRBD1 (5 bases). The germline CDR1 and CDR2 sequences are SGHTA and FQGNSA. V gave up 4 bases and J gave up 4 bases, with 7 bases separating them. The CDR3 is 12 residues long. Full variable domain (outside the CDR3, taken from reference TRBV7-2 and TRBJ1-2): GAGVSQSPSNKVTEKGKDVELRCDPISGHTALYWYRQSLGQGLEFLIYFQGNSAPDKSGLPSDRFSAERTGGSVSTLTIQRTQQEDSAVYLCASSSGGYGYTFGSGTRLTVV.

This clone has just a few counts. DNA of the CDR3: TGTGCCAGTATCCAGGGGATAGGGAACACTGAAGCTTTCTTT. Amino acids: CASIQGIGNTEAFF. The rearrangement joins TRBV19 to TRBJ1-1; TRBD1 might be the D (6 bases). The germline CDR1 and CDR2 sequences are LNHDA and SQIVND (reference sequence). This CDR3 spans 14 amino acids. Trimming cost V 7 bases and J 1 base, with 13 bases left between them.

CDR3: CASSVNSGSGTGELFF. The CDR3 DNA reads as TGTGCCAGCAGCGTAAACAGCGGGAGCGGCACCGGGGAGCTGTTTTTT. The chain carries TRBV9 and TRBJ2-2, with 8 bases identical to TRBD2. Germline V gene lookup returns CDR1 SGDLS and CDR2 YYNGEE. V was clipped by 1 base and J by 4 bases; unmatched bases: 6. This CDR3 comprises 16 residues.

J is TRBJ2-5 and V is TRBV6-1, with a possible D match to TRBD1 (5 bases). Germline V gives CDR1 MNHNS, CDR2 SASEGT. V was trimmed by 2 bases and J by 5 bases, leaving 12 bases between them. The length of the CDR3 is 14 residues. The CDR3 DNA reads TGTGCCAGCAGTGAACTGAAGTCAGGGGAGACCCAGTACTTC. Translating gives CASSELKSGETQYF.

This clone was counted a few times. The genes are TRBV7-9 and TRBJ2-2, with 10 bases that match TRBD2. The CDR3 totals 17 residues. The germline CDR1 and CDR2 sequences are SEHNR and FQNEAQ (reference sequence). J was trimmed by 4 bases and V by 7 bases; bases with no gene match: 12. CDR3 amino acids: CASNNPSGRKATGELFF. The DNA of the CDR3 is TGTGCCAGCAACAACCCTAGCGGGAGAAAGGCCACCGGGGAGCTGTTTTTT.

The chain joins TRBV9 to TRBJ2-4; D is unclear. Trimming pared 0 bases from V and 2 bases from J, leaving 6 bases between. Germline values: CDR1 SGDLS, CDR2 YYNGEE. The CDR3 covers 14 residues. DNA for the CDR3: TGTGCCAGCAGCGTAGACAGCACCAAAAACATTCAGTACTTC. Encoded protein: CASSVDSTKNIQYF.

This clone was seen only a few times. The J gene is TRBJ1-1, the V gene TRBV29-1; 7 nucleotides match TRBD1. V was pared by 4 bases and J by 3 bases, with 11 bases of the junction left unmatched. The CDR3 contains 15 residues. CDR1 and CDR2 from the germline V gene are SQVTM and ANQGSEA. The CDR3 region has the DNA TGCAGCGTTGCCTTTTCTGACAGGGCTGACACTGAAGCTTTCTTT. This codes for CSVAFSDRADTEAFF.